A selection of T cell receptor beta chains follows, all from one sample in a study of cytomegalovirus exposure and HLA in healthy donors. Using immunoSEQ multiplex PCR, the repertoire was profiled, and TCRdb retains in-frame clones only, with some absent. The table includes approximately 160,000 clones, almost 85% detected once. The sample was PBMCs. The source is a man younger than 40 in good health and CMV-seropositive. Each CDR3 is given with its conserved first and last residue. The order of the fields is D gene, J gene, V gene, clone size, CDR3 length, CDR3 protein, CDR3 DNA. A D gene is named only where the DNA matches it firmly. Clone size, where shown, is once, few, many, or a class for clones that have expanded.

d_gene: TRBD1; j_gene: TRBJ2-5; v_gene: TRBV19; abundance: once; len: 14; CDR3aa: CASSTGQAVATQYF; CDR3nt: TGTGCCAGTAGTACCGGACAGGCAGTGGCGACCCAGTACTTC
d_gene: TRBD2; j_gene: TRBJ2-7; v_gene: TRBV6-6; abundance: .; len: 15; CDR3aa: CASRTSGGSSYEQYF; CDR3nt: TGTGCCAGCAGGACTAGCGGGGGTAGCTCCTACGAGCAGTACTTC
d_gene: .; j_gene: TRBJ1-2; v_gene: TRBV4-1; abundance: .; len: 16; CDR3aa: CASSQGRVVSNYGYTF; CDR3nt: TGCGCCAGCAGCCAAGGGCGGGTAGTATCTAACTATGGCTACACCTTC
d_gene: TRBD2; j_gene: TRBJ2-5; v_gene: TRBV7-2; abundance: once; len: 15; CDR3aa: CASSRSGGAGETQYF; CDR3nt: TGTGCCAGCAGCCGTAGCGGGGGGGCAGGGGAGACCCAGTACTTC
d_gene: TRBD2; j_gene: TRBJ2-7; v_gene: TRBV15; abundance: .; len: 14; CDR3aa: CATGRGLANDEQYF; CDR3nt: TGTGCCACTGGGAGGGGACTAGCGAACGACGAGCAGTACTTC
d_gene: .; j_gene: TRBJ2-2; v_gene: TRBV30; abundance: .; len: 16; CDR3aa: CAWNNPGHSLTGELFF; CDR3nt: TGTGCCTGGAACAATCCGGGACATTCCCTGACCGGGGAGCTGTTTTTT
d_gene: .; j_gene: TRBJ2-1; v_gene: TRBV7-2; abundance: .; len: 14; CDR3aa: CASSENYRVGEQFF; CDR3nt: TGTGCCAGCAGCGAGAATTACAGGGTAGGCGAGCAGTTCTTC
d_gene: .; j_gene: TRBJ1-2; v_gene: TRBV5-1; abundance: few; len: 18; CDR3aa: CAPQAGTPIPSLNYGYTF; CDR3nt: TGCGCCCCTCAAGCCGGGACACCGATCCCTTCCCTTAACTATGGCTACACCTTC
d_gene: .; j_gene: TRBJ2-5; v_gene: TRBV4-3; abundance: .; len: 17; CDR3aa: CASSQEVGRGTQETQYF; CDR3nt: TGCGCCAGCAGCCAAGAAGTAGGCAGGGGAACTCAAGAGACCCAGTACTTC
d_gene: TRBD1; j_gene: TRBJ1-2; v_gene: TRBV6-1; abundance: .; len: 14; CDR3aa: CASRRQGENYGYTF; CDR3nt: TGTGCCAGCAGAAGACAGGGAGAGAACTATGGCTACACCTTC
d_gene: TRBD1; j_gene: TRBJ2-7; v_gene: TRBV7-2; abundance: .; len: 14; CDR3aa: CASSSGQGALEQYF; CDR3nt: TGTGCCAGCAGCTCGGGACAGGGGGCGCTCGAGCAGTACTTC
d_gene: TRBD2; j_gene: TRBJ2-1; v_gene: TRBV5-6; abundance: .; len: 15; CDR3aa: CASSLELAADNEQFF; CDR3nt: TGTGCCAGCAGCTTGGAACTAGCGGCCGACAATGAGCAGTTCTTC
d_gene: .; j_gene: TRBJ1-1; v_gene: TRBV6-5; abundance: .; len: 13; CDR3aa: CASSPTVFAEAFF; CDR3nt: TGTGCCAGCAGCCCTACAGTCTTCGCTGAAGCTTTCTTT
d_gene: .; j_gene: TRBJ1-4; v_gene: TRBV7-9; abundance: .; len: 14; CDR3aa: CASSSSGRGEKLFF; CDR3nt: TGTGCCAGCAGCTCCTCGGGGAGGGGTGAAAAACTGTTTTTT
d_gene: .; j_gene: TRBJ1-4; v_gene: TRBV6-5; abundance: .; len: 14; CDR3aa: CASGGAVGVEKLFF; CDR3nt: TGTGCCAGCGGGGGCGCAGTGGGCGTCGAAAAACTGTTTTTT
d_gene: TRBD1; j_gene: TRBJ1-1; v_gene: TRBV10-3; abundance: .; len: 15; CDR3aa: CAISATGGENTEAFF; CDR3nt: TGTGCCATCAGTGCGACAGGGGGAGAGAACACTGAAGCTTTCTTT
d_gene: .; j_gene: TRBJ2-7; v_gene: TRBV29-1; abundance: .; len: 11; CDR3aa: CSVEMFREQYF; CDR3nt: TGCAGCGTTGAAATGTTCCGCGAGCAGTACTTC
d_gene: TRBD1; j_gene: TRBJ2-6; v_gene: TRBV5-6; abundance: .; len: 18; CDR3aa: CASSSEARGRSGANVLTF; CDR3nt: TGTGCCAGCAGCTCGGAGGCCAGGGGGCGTTCTGGGGCCAACGTCCTGACTTTC
d_gene: .; j_gene: TRBJ1-2; v_gene: TRBV28; abundance: .; len: 15; CDR3aa: CASSLGQGLDYGYTF; CDR3nt: TGTGCCAGCAGTTTGGGTCAGGGGCTAGATTATGGCTACACCTTC
d_gene: TRBD1; j_gene: TRBJ2-6; v_gene: TRBV4-1; abundance: .; len: 17; CDR3aa: CASSHLPGQGQANGLTF; CDR3nt: TGCGCCAGCAGCCACCTGCCGGGACAGGGCCAGGCCAACGGCCTGACTTTC
d_gene: .; j_gene: TRBJ2-5; v_gene: TRBV6-1; abundance: .; len: 13; CDR3aa: CASRTSEWETQYF; CDR3nt: TGTGCCAGCAGAACCTCGGAGTGGGAGACCCAGTACTTC
d_gene: .; j_gene: TRBJ1-6; v_gene: TRBV27; abundance: .; len: 14; CDR3aa: CASRLDTTNSPLHF; CDR3nt: TGTGCCAGCAGACTGGACACCACTAATTCACCCCTCCACTTT
d_gene: TRBD2; j_gene: TRBJ2-3; v_gene: TRBV5-1; abundance: .; len: 17; CDR3aa: CASSPAGTRAPTDTQYF; CDR3nt: TGCGCCAGCAGCCCAGCCGGGACTAGAGCTCCAACAGATACGCAGTATTTT
d_gene: .; j_gene: TRBJ1-1; v_gene: TRBV7-9; abundance: once; len: 11; CDR3aa: CSGRRGTEAFF; CDR3nt: TGTTCCGGTCGTCGGGGCACTGAAGCTTTCTTT
d_gene: .; j_gene: TRBJ2-1; v_gene: TRBV29-1; abundance: .; len: 15; CDR3aa: CSVEGSDSSYNEQFF; CDR3nt: TGCAGCGTTGAGGGCAGCGACAGCTCCTACAATGAGCAGTTCTTC
d_gene: .; j_gene: TRBJ1-5; v_gene: TRBV4-1; abundance: .; len: 15; CDR3aa: CASSQAGVLSQPQHF; CDR3nt: TGCGCCAGCAGCCAAGCAGGGGTTTTGAGTCAGCCCCAGCATTTT
d_gene: .; j_gene: TRBJ2-6; v_gene: TRBV6-5; abundance: .; len: 14; CDR3aa: CASNRGSGANVLTF; CDR3nt: TGTGCCAGCAACCGGGGTTCTGGGGCCAACGTCCTGACTTTC
d_gene: TRBD2; j_gene: TRBJ2-5; v_gene: TRBV7-2; abundance: .; len: 15; CDR3aa: CASSRSGGLKETQYF; CDR3nt: TGTGCCAGCAGCCGTAGCGGGGGTCTCAAAGAGACCCAGTACTTC
d_gene: TRBD1; j_gene: TRBJ1-1; v_gene: TRBV5-6; abundance: .; len: 14; CDR3aa: CASSRGTGNTEAFF; CDR3nt: TGTGCCAGCAGCCGCGGGACAGGGAACACTGAAGCTTTCTTT
d_gene: TRBD2; j_gene: TRBJ2-2; v_gene: TRBV2; abundance: .; len: 14; CDR3aa: CASIGTSSTGELFF; CDR3nt: TGTGCCAGCATTGGGACTAGCTCCACCGGGGAGCTGTTTTTT
d_gene: .; j_gene: TRBJ1-1; v_gene: TRBV5-1; abundance: .; len: 14; CDR3aa: CASRQGGDGTEAFF; CDR3nt: TGCGCCAGCAGACAGGGTGGGGACGGCACTGAAGCTTTCTTT
d_gene: TRBD1; j_gene: TRBJ2-2; v_gene: TRBV2; abundance: .; len: 14; CDR3aa: CASSPGGDTGELFF; CDR3nt: TGTGCCAGCAGTCCAGGGGGCGACACCGGGGAGCTGTTTTTT
d_gene: .; j_gene: TRBJ2-7; v_gene: TRBV27; abundance: .; len: 15; CDR3aa: CASSLSAGFHYEQYF; CDR3nt: TGTGCCAGCAGTTTATCCGCAGGGTTTCACTACGAGCAGTACTTC
d_gene: .; j_gene: TRBJ1-5; v_gene: TRBV6-4; abundance: .; len: 15; CDR3aa: CASSEDGFSNQPQHF; CDR3nt: TGTGCCAGCAGTGAAGACGGGTTTAGCAATCAGCCCCAGCATTTT
d_gene: .; j_gene: TRBJ1-1; v_gene: TRBV20-1; abundance: .; len: 11; CDR3aa: CSALQGSKAFF; CDR3nt: TGCAGTGCGCTACAGGGAAGTAAGGCTTTCTTT
d_gene: TRBD1; j_gene: TRBJ2-2; v_gene: TRBV7-2; abundance: .; len: 17; CDR3aa: CASSPQQGAYIAGELFF; CDR3nt: TGTGCCAGCAGCCCCCAACAGGGGGCCTACATAGCCGGGGAGCTGTTTTTT
d_gene: .; j_gene: TRBJ1-1; v_gene: TRBV6-5; abundance: .; len: 15; CDR3aa: CATKGFGTQNTEAFF; CDR3nt: TGTGCCACCAAGGGCTTCGGGACACAGAACACTGAAGCTTTCTTT
d_gene: TRBD2; j_gene: TRBJ2-3; v_gene: TRBV4-3; abundance: .; len: 16; CDR3aa: CASSPLSGGAPDTQYF; CDR3nt: TGCGCCAGCAGCCCCTTGAGCGGGGGGGCTCCAGATACGCAGTATTTT
d_gene: TRBD2; j_gene: TRBJ2-1; v_gene: TRBV19; abundance: .; len: 17; CDR3aa: CASSRTSGGSSYNEQFF; CDR3nt: TGTGCCAGTAGTAGGACTAGCGGGGGGTCCTCCTACAATGAGCAGTTCTTC
d_gene: .; j_gene: TRBJ1-1; v_gene: TRBV7-9; abundance: .; len: 13; CDR3aa: CASSLVTGTEAFF; CDR3nt: TGTGCCAGCAGCTTAGTAACAGGGACTGAAGCTTTCTTT
d_gene: .; j_gene: TRBJ1-1; v_gene: TRBV21-1; abundance: .; len: 16; CDR3aa: CASQDRGLVMNTEAFF; CDR3nt: TGTGCCAGCCAAGACAGGGGGCTAGTAATGAACACTGAAGCTTTCTTT
d_gene: .; j_gene: TRBJ1-5; v_gene: TRBV10-2; abundance: few; len: 13; CDR3aa: CASSVQSNQPQHF; CDR3nt: TGCGCCAGCAGTGTTCAGAGCAATCAGCCCCAGCATTTT